Reported below is one T cell receptor (beta chain). Its antigen is undetermined. The entry originates in a study of shared clonotypes between healthy human individuals. Per germline, CDR1 SGHKS and CDR2 YYEKEE (reference sequence). This CDR3 has 15 amino acids. The V segment lost 2 bases and the J segment 3 bases; nucleotides outside the gene matches: 6. An assay was performed, and its level was deep. Amplification in unsorted PBMC replicate PCRs started from around 330 ng DNA, which equals tens of thousands of T cell genomes. Data came from immunoSEQ multiplex PCR; TCRdb stores just in-frame clones and leaves some out. The table has about 490,000 clones, 75% to 85% seen once. Donors were healthy HIV-negative adults without recently reported acute infections or vaccinations. Whole-study results and caveats: It was anticipated that sequencing depth would influence how many clonotypes donors shared.

Specimen: PBMCs. The rearrangement uses TRBV5-5 and TRBJ2-7; 9 bases line up with TRBD1. The receptor was isolated from a woman aged 40 to 49 in good health. Some clones in this sample may be carry-over from other donors' samples. CDR3 DNA: TGTGCCAGCAGCTTTACAGGGGGCGCTTTCTACGAGCAGTACTTC. Amino acid sequence: CASSFTGGAFYEQYF. Full variable domain (rest looked up from reference TRBV5-5 and TRBJ2-7): DAGVTQSPTHLIKTRGQQVTLRCSPISGHKSVSWYQQVLGQGPQFIFQYYEKEERGRGNFPDRFSARQFPNYSSELNVNALLLGDSALYLCASSFTGGAFYEQYFGPGTRLTVT.